Following are 6 T cell receptor beta chains from one sample sequenced in a study of shared clonotypes between healthy human individuals. Generated by immunoSEQ multiplex PCR, the TCRdb table keeps only in-frame clones and is missing some. The sample lists under 2,500,000 clones; approximately 96% were seen once. The specimen sequenced was naive CD4+ T cells sorted from blood. Indicated subset: CD45RA+ positively selected. All receptors come from a man aged 18 to 30 in good health.

CDR3: CASSPWGADTQYF. The CDR3 nucleotides read TGTGCCAGCAGCCCGTGGGGTGCAGATACGCAGTATTTT. The rearrangement uses TRBV7-9 and TRBJ2-3; D ambiguous. The CDR3 is made up of 13 amino acids. The V gene's germline CDR1 is SEHNR and CDR2 FQNEAQ (reference sequence). The germline V and J ends were trimmed by 5 bases and 4 bases, with 10 bases remaining between them.

The count of this clone is one. The V gene is TRBV10-3, the J gene TRBJ1-5; D is perhaps TRBD1 (6 bases). V gave up 2 bases and J gave up 4 bases, with 18 bases separating them. CDR3 length equals 17 residues. Per the germline V gene, CDR1 is ENHRY and CDR2 is SYGVKD. In nucleotides, the CDR3 is TGTGCCATCAGTGAGACCCGAGTGAGAGGGGGAAATCAGCCCCAGCATTTT. Protein sequence: CAISETRVRGGNQPQHF.

This chain joins TRBV6-5 and TRBJ1-1; 8 positions agree with TRBD1. The ends lost 6 bases at V and 7 bases at J; junction bases unmatched: 10. The germline gives CDR1 MNHEY, CDR2 SVGAGI. The CDR3 loop spans 14 amino acids. The chain's CDR3 is CASRAGGASHEAFF. The CDR3 nucleotides are TGTGCCAGCAGGGCAGGGGGCGCCTCTCATGAAGCTTTCTTT.

The rearrangement links TRBV4-1 to TRBJ2-4, with 7 positions matching TRBD2. V shed 6 bases, J shed 3 bases, and the junction held 8 bases outside the gene matches. This CDR3 region has 15 residues. Germline V gives CDR1 MGHRA, CDR2 YSYEKL. The CDR3, as DNA: TGCGCCAGCAGACCTACGTCGGGGGGCAAAAACATTCAGTACTTC. Translation: CASRPTSGGKNIQYF.

The chain employs TRBV12-5 and TRBJ1-1; 7 positions match TRBD1. The J segment lost 1 base and the V segment lost 7 bases, leaving 15 bases of the junction unmatched. Germline lookup yields CDR1 LGHNT and CDR2 FRNRAP. This CDR3 has 17 amino acids. The CDR3 region has the DNA TGTGCTAGTGCTACCGACAGGGTTTTAATATCGAACACTGAAGCTTTCTTT. Translating gives CASATDRVLISNTEAFF.

The chain joins TRBV5-1 to TRBJ2-2; no firm D call. This CDR3 is built from 14 residues. The germline V and J ends were trimmed by 2 bases and 6 bases, with 11 bases remaining between them. The germline V gene encodes CDR1 SGHRS and CDR2 YFSETQ. This CDR3 reads CASSLRQTAGELFF. In DNA form, the CDR3 reads TGCGCCAGCAGCTTAAGACAAACGGCCGGGGAGCTGTTTTTT.